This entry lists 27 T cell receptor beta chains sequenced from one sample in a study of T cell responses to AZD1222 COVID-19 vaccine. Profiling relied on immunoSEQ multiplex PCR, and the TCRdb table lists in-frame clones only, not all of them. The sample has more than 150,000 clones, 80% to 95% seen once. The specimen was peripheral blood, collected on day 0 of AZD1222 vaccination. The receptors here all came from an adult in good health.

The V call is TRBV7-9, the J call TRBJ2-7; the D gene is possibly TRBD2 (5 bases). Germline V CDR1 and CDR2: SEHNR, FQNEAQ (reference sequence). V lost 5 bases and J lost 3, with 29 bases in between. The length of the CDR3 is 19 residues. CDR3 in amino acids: CASSPFRKAEVPLNYEQYF. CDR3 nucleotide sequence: TGTGCCAGCAGCCCTTTTCGCAAAGCGGAAGTCCCCCTTAACTACGAGCAGTACTTC.

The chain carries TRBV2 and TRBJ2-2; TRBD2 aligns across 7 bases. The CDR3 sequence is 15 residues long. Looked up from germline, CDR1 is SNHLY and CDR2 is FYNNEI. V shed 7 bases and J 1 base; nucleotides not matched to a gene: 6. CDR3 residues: CASMGERGNTGELFF. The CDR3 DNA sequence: TGTGCCAGCATGGGGGAGCGGGGGAACACCGGGGAGCTGTTTTTT.

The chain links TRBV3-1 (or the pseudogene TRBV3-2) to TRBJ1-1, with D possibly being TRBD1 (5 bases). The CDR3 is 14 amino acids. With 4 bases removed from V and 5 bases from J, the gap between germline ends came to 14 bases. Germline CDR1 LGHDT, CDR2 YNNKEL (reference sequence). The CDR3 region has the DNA TGTGCCAGCAGCCCCCTAGCGGGGCGGACTGAAGCTTTCTTT. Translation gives CASSPLAGRTEAFF.

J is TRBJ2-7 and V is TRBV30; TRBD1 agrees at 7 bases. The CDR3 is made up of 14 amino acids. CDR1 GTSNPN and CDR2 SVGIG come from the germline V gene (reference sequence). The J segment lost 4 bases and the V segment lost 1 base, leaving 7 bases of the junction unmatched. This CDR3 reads CAWSDKAGGYEQYV. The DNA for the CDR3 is TGTGCCTGGAGTGATAAGGCAGGGGGTTACGAGCAGTACGTC.

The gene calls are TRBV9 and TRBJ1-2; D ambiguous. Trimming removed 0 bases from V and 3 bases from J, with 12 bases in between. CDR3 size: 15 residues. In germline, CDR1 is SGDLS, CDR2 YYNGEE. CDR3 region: CASSVGTQMYYGYTF. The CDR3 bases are TGTGCCAGCAGCGTAGGAACGCAGATGTACTATGGCTACACCTTC.

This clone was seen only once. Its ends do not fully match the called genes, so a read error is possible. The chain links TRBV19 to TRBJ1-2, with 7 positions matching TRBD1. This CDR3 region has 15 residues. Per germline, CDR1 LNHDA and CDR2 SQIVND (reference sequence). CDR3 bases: TGTGCCAGCAGTATCCCCAGGGGGGCGCTGTACGGCTACACCTTC. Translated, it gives CASSIPRGALYGYTF.

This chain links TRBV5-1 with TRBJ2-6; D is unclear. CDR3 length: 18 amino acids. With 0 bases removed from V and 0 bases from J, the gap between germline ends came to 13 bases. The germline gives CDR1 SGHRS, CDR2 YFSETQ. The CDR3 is CASSLAGRQVSGANVLTF. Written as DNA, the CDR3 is TGCGCCAGCAGCTTGGCCGGGCGGCAAGTCTCTGGGGCCAACGTCCTGACTTTC.

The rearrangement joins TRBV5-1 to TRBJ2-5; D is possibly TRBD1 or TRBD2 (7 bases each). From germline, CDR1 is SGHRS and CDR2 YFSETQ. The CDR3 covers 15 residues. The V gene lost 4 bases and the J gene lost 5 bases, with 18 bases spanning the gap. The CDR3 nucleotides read TGCGCCAGCAGCCTTCAGGGGGGGGCGCGGGAGACCCAGTACTTC. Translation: CASSLQGGARETQYF.

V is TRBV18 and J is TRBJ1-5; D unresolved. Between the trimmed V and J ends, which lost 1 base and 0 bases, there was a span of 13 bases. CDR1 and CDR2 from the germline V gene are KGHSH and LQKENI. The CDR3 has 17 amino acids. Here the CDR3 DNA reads TGTGCCAGCTCACCACAACGGGGTAGAAATAGCAATCAGCCCCAGCATTTT. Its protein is CASSPQRGRNSNQPQHF.

CDR3 sequence reads: CASSQDLTHYTF. The CDR3 region has the DNA TGTGCCAGCAGCCAAGATTTGACCCACTACACCTTC. The V gene is TRBV3-1 (or the pseudogene TRBV3-2), the J gene TRBJ1-2; no clear D. Germline-derived CDR1 and CDR2 are LGHDT and YNNKEL (reference sequence). Trimming took 0 bases from V and 10 from J, leaving 9 bases between them. This CDR3 has 12 residues.

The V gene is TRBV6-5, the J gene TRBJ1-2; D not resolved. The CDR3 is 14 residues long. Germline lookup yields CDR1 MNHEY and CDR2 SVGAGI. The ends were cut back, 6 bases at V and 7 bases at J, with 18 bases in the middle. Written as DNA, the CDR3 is TGTGCCAGCAGCCCAACCCAGGTCCTCCTTGGCTACACCTTC. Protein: CASSPTQVLLGYTF.

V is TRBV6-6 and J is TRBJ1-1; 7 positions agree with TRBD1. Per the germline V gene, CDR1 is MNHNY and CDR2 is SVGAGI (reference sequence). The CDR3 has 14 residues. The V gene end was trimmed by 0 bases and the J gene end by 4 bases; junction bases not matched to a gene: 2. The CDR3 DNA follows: TGTGCCAGCAGTTACTCGGCAGGGGGCACTGAAGCTTTCTTT. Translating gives CASSYSAGGTEAFF.

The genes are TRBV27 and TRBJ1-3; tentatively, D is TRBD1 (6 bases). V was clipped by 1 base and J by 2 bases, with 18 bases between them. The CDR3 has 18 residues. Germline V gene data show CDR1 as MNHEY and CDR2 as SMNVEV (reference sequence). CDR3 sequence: CASSLYPQTGITGNTIYF. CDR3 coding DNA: TGTGCCAGCAGTTTATACCCCCAAACAGGGATCACTGGAAACACCATATATTTT.

CDR3 in DNA: TGTGCCAGCAGCCCTGCTTTCTCCTCTGGAAACACCATATATTTT. It encodes CASSPAFSSGNTIYF. The chain uses TRBV7-7 and TRBJ1-3; D is unclear. Germline assignment: CDR1 SSHAT and CDR2 FNYEAQ (reference sequence). The V end was cut by 5 bases, the J end by 0 bases, with 11 bases between. The CDR3 has 15 amino acids.

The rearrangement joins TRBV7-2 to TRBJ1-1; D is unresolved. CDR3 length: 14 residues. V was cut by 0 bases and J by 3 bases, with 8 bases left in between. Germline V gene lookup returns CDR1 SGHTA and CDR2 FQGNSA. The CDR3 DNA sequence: TGTGCCAGCAGCTTAGCGTTACAGTACACTGAAGCTTTCTTT. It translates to CASSLALQYTEAFF.

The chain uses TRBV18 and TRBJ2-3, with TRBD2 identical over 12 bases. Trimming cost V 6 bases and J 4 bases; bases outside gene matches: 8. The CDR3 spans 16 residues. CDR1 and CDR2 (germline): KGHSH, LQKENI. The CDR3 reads CASSQTSGSYADTQYF. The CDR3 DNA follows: TGTGCCAGCTCCCAGACTAGCGGGAGCTATGCAGATACGCAGTATTTT.

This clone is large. The CDR3 region is CASSSDLNQPQHF. DNA of the CDR3: TGTGCCAGCAGCTCGGACCTCAATCAGCCCCAGCATTTT. The chain has TRBV7-2 and TRBJ1-5; D is unclear. Germline V CDR1 and CDR2: SGHTA, FQGNSA. Trimming cost V 4 bases and J 3 bases, with 7 bases left between them. The CDR3 runs 13 residues.

CDR3 in DNA: TGTGCCAGCAGCTATGACAGCGGCCATGAAAAACTGTTTTTT. Protein product: CASSYDSGHEKLFF. The rearrangement joins TRBV7-8 to TRBJ1-4, with a tentative D call TRBD1 (5 bases). V was clipped by 4 bases and J by 6 bases, with 12 bases between them. Germline V gives CDR1 SGHVS, CDR2 FQNEAQ. The CDR3 extends over 14 amino acids.

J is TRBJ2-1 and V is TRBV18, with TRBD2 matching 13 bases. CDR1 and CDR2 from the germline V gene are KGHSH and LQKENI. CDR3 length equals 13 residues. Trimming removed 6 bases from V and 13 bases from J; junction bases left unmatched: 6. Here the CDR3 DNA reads TGTGCCAGCTCTCAAGGACTAGCGGGAGATCAGTTCTTC. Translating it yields CASSQGLAGDQFF.

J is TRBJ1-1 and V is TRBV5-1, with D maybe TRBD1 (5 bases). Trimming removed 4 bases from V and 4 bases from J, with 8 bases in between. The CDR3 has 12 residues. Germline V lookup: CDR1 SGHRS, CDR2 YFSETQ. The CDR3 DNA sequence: TGCGCCAGCAGCCAGGGCCGCACTGAAGCTTTCTTT. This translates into CASSQGRTEAFF.

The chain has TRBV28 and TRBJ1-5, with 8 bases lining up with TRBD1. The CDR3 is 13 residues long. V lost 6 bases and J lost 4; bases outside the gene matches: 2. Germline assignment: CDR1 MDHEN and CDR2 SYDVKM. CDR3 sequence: CASRWTGNQPQHF. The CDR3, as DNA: TGTGCCAGCAGGTGGACAGGGAATCAGCCCCAGCATTTT.

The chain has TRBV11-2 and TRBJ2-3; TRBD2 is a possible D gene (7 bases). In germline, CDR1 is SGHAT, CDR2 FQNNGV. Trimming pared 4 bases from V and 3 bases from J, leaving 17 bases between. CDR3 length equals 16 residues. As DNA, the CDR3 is TGTGCCAGCAGCTACCGGGGGCGGGAGCAGACAGATACGCAGTATTTT. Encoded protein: CASSYRGREQTDTQYF. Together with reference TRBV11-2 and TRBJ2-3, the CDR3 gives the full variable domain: EAGVAQSPRYKIIEKRQSVAFWCNPISGHATLYWYQQILGQGPKLLIQFQNNGVVDDSQLPKDRFSAERLKGVDSTLKIQPAKLEDSAVYLCASSYRGREQTDTQYFGPGTRLTVL.

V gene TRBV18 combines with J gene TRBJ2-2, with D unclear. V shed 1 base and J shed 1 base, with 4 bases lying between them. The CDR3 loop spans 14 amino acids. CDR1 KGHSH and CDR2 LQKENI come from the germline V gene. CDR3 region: CASSPLQNTGELFF. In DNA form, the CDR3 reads TGTGCCAGCTCACCACTCCAGAACACCGGGGAGCTGTTTTTT. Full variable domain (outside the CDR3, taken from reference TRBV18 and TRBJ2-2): NAGVMQNPRHLVRRRGQEARLRCSPMKGHSHVYWYRQLPEEGLKFMVYLQKENIIDESGMPKERFSAEFPKEGPSILRIQQVVRGDSAAYFCASSPLQNTGELFFGEGSRLTVL.

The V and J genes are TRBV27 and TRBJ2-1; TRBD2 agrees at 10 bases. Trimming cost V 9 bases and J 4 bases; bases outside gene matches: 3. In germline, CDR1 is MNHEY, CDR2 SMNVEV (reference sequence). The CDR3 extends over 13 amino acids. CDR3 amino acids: CASGLAVYNEQFF. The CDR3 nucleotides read TGTGCCAGTGGACTAGCGGTATACAATGAGCAGTTCTTC.

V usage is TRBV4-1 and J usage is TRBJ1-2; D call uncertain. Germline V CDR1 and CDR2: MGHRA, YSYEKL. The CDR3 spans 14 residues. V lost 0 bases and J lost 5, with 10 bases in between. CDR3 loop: CASSQDQAFYGYTF. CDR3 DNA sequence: TGCGCCAGCAGCCAAGATCAGGCTTTTTATGGCTACACCTTC.

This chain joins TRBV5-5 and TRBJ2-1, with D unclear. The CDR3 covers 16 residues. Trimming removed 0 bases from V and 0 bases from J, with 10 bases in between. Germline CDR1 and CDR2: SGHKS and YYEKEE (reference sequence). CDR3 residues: CASSLAALSSYNEQFF. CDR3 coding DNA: TGTGCCAGCAGCTTGGCGGCGTTAAGCTCCTACAATGAGCAGTTCTTC.

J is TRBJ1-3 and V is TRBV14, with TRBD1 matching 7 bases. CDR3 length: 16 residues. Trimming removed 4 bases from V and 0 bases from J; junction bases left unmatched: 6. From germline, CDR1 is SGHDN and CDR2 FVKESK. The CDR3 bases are TGTGCCAGCAGCCCAACAGGGGTCAGCTCTGGAAACACCATATATTTT. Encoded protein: CASSPTGVSSGNTIYF. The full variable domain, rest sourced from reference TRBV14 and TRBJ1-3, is EAGVTQFPSHSVIEKGQTVTLRCDPISGHDNLYWYRRVMGKEIKFLLHFVKESKQDESGMPNNRFLAERTGGTYSTLKVQPAELEDSGVYFCASSPTGVSSGNTIYFGEGSWLTVV.